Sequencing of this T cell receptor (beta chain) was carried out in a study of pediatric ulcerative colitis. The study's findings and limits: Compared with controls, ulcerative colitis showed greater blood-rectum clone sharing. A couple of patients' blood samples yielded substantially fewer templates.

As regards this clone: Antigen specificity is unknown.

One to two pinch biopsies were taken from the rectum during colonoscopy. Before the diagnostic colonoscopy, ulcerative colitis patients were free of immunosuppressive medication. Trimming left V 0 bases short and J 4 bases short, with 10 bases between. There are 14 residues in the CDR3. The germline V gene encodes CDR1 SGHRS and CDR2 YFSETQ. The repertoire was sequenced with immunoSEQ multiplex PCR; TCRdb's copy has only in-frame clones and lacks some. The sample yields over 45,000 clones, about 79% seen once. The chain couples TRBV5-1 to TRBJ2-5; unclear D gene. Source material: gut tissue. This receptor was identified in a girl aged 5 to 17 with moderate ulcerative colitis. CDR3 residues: CASSLVGPGETQYF. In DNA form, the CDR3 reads TGCGCCAGCAGCTTGGTTGGGCCCGGAGAGACCCAGTACTTC.